This is a list of T cell receptor beta chains from one sample in a study of T cell repertoires in cytomegalovirus infection. The antigens of these receptors remain unknown. TCRdb re-called the reads with MiXCR, one entry per CDR3 protein. The repertoire holds approximately 220,000 distinct CDR3 sequences, about 40% seen once, with 59% in the top ten. The source was CD8+ T cells from cultured PBMCs, collected from culture after CMV antigen stimulation. All receptors derive from a human donor in good health (CMV status not recorded). Some clones in this sample may be carry-over from other donors' samples. Both conserved end residues are part of each CDR3. The D gene is left open where the match is weak. Part of the rows lack a size; the others show once, few, many or a class for expanded clones.

clone size	D gene	J gene	V gene	CDR3 protein	CDR3 DNA
.	.	TRBJ2-5	TRBV11-2	CASSLSRGETQYF	TGTGCCAGCAGCTTATCGCGAGGGGAGACCCAGTACTTC
.	TRBD2	TRBJ2-4	TRBV19	CASSPSSSGGAVETKNIQYF	TGTGCCAGTAGTCCCTCCTCTAGCGGGGGGGCAGTGGAAACCAAAAACATTCAGTACTTC
.	TRBD2	TRBJ2-7	TRBV6-1	CASSELAGDPLVHEQYF	TGTGCCAGCAGTGAACTAGCGGGAGATCCACTCGTTCACGAGCAGTACTTC
many	.	TRBJ2-1	TRBV7-2	CASSPFVGEGFEQFF	TGTGCCAGCAGCCCCTTCGTGGGTGAGGGCTTTGAGCAGTTCTTC
.	.	TRBJ2-5	TRBV19	CATVDGGTTEETQYF	TGTGCCACGGTAGACGGAGGCACCACGGAAGAGACCCAGTACTTC
.	.	TRBJ2-1	TRBV11-3	CASSLDRGVDNEQFF	TGTGCCAGCAGCTTAGACAGGGGGGTAGACAATGAGCAGTTCTTC
.	TRBD1	TRBJ2-7	TRBV11-3	CASSLGWDRGYEQYF	TGTGCCAGCAGCTTAGGATGGGACAGGGGATACGAGCAGTACTTC
.	.	TRBJ1-1	TRBV7-6	CASSPSGRSPMNTEAFF	TGTGCCAGCAGCCCCAGTGGTAGGTCCCCCATGAACACTGAAGCTTTCTTT
few	TRBD2	TRBJ2-3	TRBV7-9	CASSSSEGGPSDTQYF	TGTGCCAGCAGCTCATCGGAGGGAGGGCCGTCAGATACGCAGTATTTT
many	.	TRBJ2-1	TRBV4-1	CASSQVARANNEQFF	TGCGCCAGCAGCCAAGTCGCCCGGGCGAACAATGAGCAGTTCTTC
once	.	TRBJ2-7	TRBV7-6	CASSLEEGGSYEQYF	TGTGCCAGCAGCTTAGAGGAGGGAGGTAGCTACGAGCAGTACTTC
once	.	TRBJ2-7	TRBV27	CASSLRDGSSYEQYF	TGTGCCAGCAGCCTGCGGGACGGGAGCTCCTACGAGCAGTACTTC
many	TRBD2	TRBJ2-1	TRBV6-6	CASSYSASGGFYNEQFF	TGTGCCAGCAGTTACTCGGCTAGCGGGGGTTTTTACAATGAGCAGTTCTTC
.	TRBD2	TRBJ2-1	TRBV7-8	CASGAPGGLMREQFF	TGTGCCAGCGGGGCACCGGGAGGGCTAATGAGGGAGCAGTTCTTC
.	.	TRBJ2-3	TRBV27	CASSLSTVPGGDTQYF	TGTGCCAGCAGTTTATCCACAGTGCCCGGGGGAGATACGCAGTATTTT
.	TRBD2	TRBJ2-1	TRBV12-5	CASGLAASGYNEQFF	TGTGCTAGTGGTTTGGCGGCTAGCGGTTACAATGAGCAGTTCTTC
few	.	TRBJ1-1	TRBV5-1	CASSPGLGGEAFF	TGCGCCAGCAGCCCGGGACTGGGGGGTGAAGCTTTCTTT
many	TRBD1	TRBJ2-7	TRBV7-2	CASSLTGQGSTYEQYF	TGTGCCAGCAGTTTGACGGGACAGGGGTCAACCTACGAGCAGTACTTC
.	.	TRBJ1-1	TRBV11-2	CASSPSTGEWNTEAFF	TGTGCCAGCAGCCCGAGTACCGGGGAATGGAACACTGAAGCTTTCTTT
once	.	TRBJ2-6	TRBV2	CASSSRAGANVLTF	TGTGCCAGCAGTAGCCGGGCTGGGGCCAACGTCCTGACTTTC
many	.	TRBJ2-1	TRBV7-9	CASSSPDYNEQFF	TGTGCCAGCAGCTCTCCGGACTACAATGAGCAGTTCTTC
few	TRBD2	TRBJ2-1	TRBV28	CASSSRLAGGPNEQFF	TGTGCCAGCAGTTCCCGACTAGCGGGAGGGCCCAATGAGCAGTTCTTC
few	.	TRBJ2-7	TRBV6-6	CASKGGVDEQYF	TGTGCCAGCAAAGGTGGCGTCGACGAGCAGTACTTC
.	.	TRBJ1-5	TRBV28	CASTVIWEGGSNQPQHF	TGTGCCAGCACCGTTATTTGGGAGGGAGGGAGCAATCAGCCCCAGCATTTT
few	.	TRBJ1-1	TRBV11-3	CASSYGPGAEAFF	TGTGCCAGCAGCTACGGACCGGGGGCTGAAGCTTTCTTT
.	.	TRBJ2-1	TRBV5-6	CASSLAIGSSYNEQFF	TGTGCCAGCAGCTTGGCCATAGGGAGCTCCTACAATGAGCAGTTCTTC
many	TRBD2	TRBJ2-7	TRBV12-3/TRBV12-4	CASRLRTSGSHEQYF	TGTGCCAGCCGCTTGAGGACTAGCGGGAGTCACGAGCAGTACTTC
.	TRBD1	TRBJ2-7	TRBV4-2	CASSQDGTGISGTYEQYF	TGTGCCAGCAGCCAAGATGGGACAGGGATAAGCGGCACCTACGAGCAGTACTTC
.	.	TRBJ1-5	TRBV7-8	CASSFGNNQPQHF	TGTGCCAGCAGCTTCGGCAATAATCAGCCCCAGCATTTT
.	TRBD2	TRBJ2-1	TRBV28	CASRERGANNEQFF	TGTGCCAGCAGAGAGCGGGGGGCGAACAATGAGCAGTTCTTC
few	.	TRBJ2-7	TRBV6-2/TRBV6-3	CASTRRGTYEQYF	TGTGCCAGCACAAGACGGGGAACCTACGAGCAGTACTTC
.	.	TRBJ1-4	TRBV11-2	CASSLPRGGEKLFF	TGTGCCAGCAGCTTACCACGGGGAGGTGAAAAACTGTTTTTT
many	.	TRBJ1-1	TRBV7-2	CASSLNRALSEAFF	TGTGCCAGCAGCTTAAACAGGGCGCTCAGTGAAGCTTTCTTT
.	.	TRBJ1-2	TRBV7-3	CASSLGAGPGYGYTF	TGTGCCAGCAGCTTAGGCGCGGGACCTGGCTATGGCTACACCTTC
few	TRBD1	TRBJ1-2	TRBV7-9	CASSADRVFLYGYTF	TGTGCCAGCAGCGCGGACAGGGTTTTCCTCTATGGCTACACCTTC
.	.	TRBJ2-1	TRBV5-1	CASSSPGVNNEQFF	TGCGCCAGCAGCTCCCCAGGCGTGAACAATGAGCAGTTCTTC
.	.	TRBJ2-5	TRBV7-9	CASSRTRETQYF	TGTGCCAGCAGTCGAACCCGGGAGACCCAGTACTTC
.	.	TRBJ2-1	TRBV24-1	CATSDFDRTSSYNEQFF	TGTGCCACCAGTGACTTCGACAGGACGAGCTCCTACAATGAGCAGTTCTTC
.	.	TRBJ2-3	TRBV7-2	CASSLGVVGADTQYF	TGTGCCAGCAGCCTCGGGGTTGTGGGGGCAGATACGCAGTATTTT
few	.	TRBJ1-1	TRBV5-4	CASSLADMNTEAFF	TGTGCCAGCAGCTTGGCGGACATGAACACTGAAGCTTTCTTT
many	.	TRBJ2-7	TRBV5-4	CASSLGVRAISVYEQYF	TGTGCCAGCAGCTTGGGAGTCAGGGCGATTTCGGTGTACGAGCAGTACTTC
many	TRBD1	TRBJ1-5	TRBV7-3	CASSSRTRTGLGINQPQHF	TGTGCCAGCAGTTCCCGAACGCGGACAGGGCTAGGAATCAATCAGCCCCAGCATTTT
few	.	TRBJ1-2	TRBV11-2	CASSPWRGDGYTF	TGTGCCAGCAGCCCGTGGAGGGGCGACGGCTACACCTTC
.	TRBD2	TRBJ2-1	TRBV4-2	CASSPGTSGTEQFF	TGTGCCAGCAGCCCCGGGACTAGCGGGACTGAGCAGTTCTTC
few	TRBD2	TRBJ2-5	TRBV5-6	CASSLEREFKETQYF	TGTGCCAGCAGCTTGGAGCGGGAGTTTAAAGAGACCCAGTACTTC
.	.	TRBJ1-2	TRBV6-1	CAIRGTGYTF	TGTGCCATCCGGGGGACTGGCTACACCTTC
few	.	TRBJ1-1	TRBV7-8	CASSLVRDNEAFF	TGTGCCAGCAGCTTAGTGCGGGACAATGAAGCTTTCTTT
many	.	TRBJ1-5	TRBV7-2	CASSLTGQLQPQHF	TGTGCCAGCAGCTTGACAGGCCAGCTGCAGCCCCAGCATTTT
.	.	TRBJ2-4	TRBV9	CASSDPEGIQYF	TGTGCCAGCAGCGATCCCGAGGGCATTCAGTACTTC
few	TRBD2	TRBJ2-1	TRBV7-8	CASSTSRTSGRLLGNEQFF	TGTGCCAGCAGCACCTCTCGGACTAGCGGGAGACTTCTGGGTAATGAGCAGTTCTTC
.	.	TRBJ2-7	TRBV7-4	CASSSPQGKYHEQYF	TGTGCCAGCAGCAGTCCGCAGGGGAAGTATCACGAGCAGTACTTC
.	.	TRBJ2-3	TRBV5-6	CASSLLSHWGSDTQYF	TGTGCCAGCAGCTTGCTCTCACACTGGGGGTCCGATACGCAGTATTTT
.	TRBD1	TRBJ2-7	TRBV27	CASARTGGHEQYF	TGTGCCAGCGCCCGGACAGGGGGCCACGAGCAGTACTTC
.	.	TRBJ2-3	TRBV7-8	CASSLKGSYTQYF	TGTGCCAGCAGCTTAAAGGGAAGCTATACGCAGTATTTT
.	.	TRBJ2-1	TRBV7-3	CASSKLTRDEQFF	TGTGCCAGCAGCAAGCTTACGAGGGATGAGCAGTTCTTC
.	TRBD1	TRBJ1-2	TRBV25-1	CASSREGDSANYGYTF	TGTGCCAGCAGTCGTGAGGGGGACAGCGCTAACTATGGCTACACCTTC
few	TRBD1	TRBJ1-5	TRBV27	CASSLGTGRGNQPQHF	TGTGCCAGCAGTTTAGGGACAGGTAGAGGCAATCAGCCCCAGCATTTT
few	.	TRBJ2-2	TRBV28	CASSPDGPIRPPYNTGELFF	TGTGCCAGCAGCCCTGACGGACCAATTCGTCCCCCCTACAACACCGGGGAGCTGTTTTTT
few	TRBD2	TRBJ2-1	TRBV6-5	CASSYSGLAGSHNEQFF	TGTGCCAGCAGTTACTCCGGACTAGCGGGTAGCCACAATGAGCAGTTCTTC